A single sample gave rise to the 27 T cell receptor beta chains below, sequenced in a study of pediatric ulcerative colitis. Sequenced by immunoSEQ multiplex PCR; TCRdb stores in-frame clones only, minus some. The sample carries about 60,000 clones, about nine tenths recorded once. Sequenced material: blood. These receptor sequences come from a boy younger than 18 who was a control in a study of pediatric ulcerative colitis.

This rearrangement joins TRBV6-4 to TRBJ2-1; 7 positions agree with TRBD2. V was pared by 3 bases and J by 4 bases, with 6 bases of the junction left unmatched. The CDR3 is 15 amino acids. The germline V gene has CDR1 MRHNA and CDR2 SNTAGT. The CDR3 is CASSDRSSGYNEQFF. As DNA, the CDR3 is TGTGCCAGCAGTGATCGGAGTAGCGGGTACAATGAGCAGTTCTTC.

V is TRBV2 and J is TRBJ2-2; 8 bases are shared with TRBD1. Germline CDR1 reads SNHLY; CDR2 reads FYNNEI. CDR3 length: 15 residues. Trimming took 6 bases from V and 2 from J; bases not matched to a gene: 5. The CDR3 sequence: CASRQTGDNTGELFF. CDR3 DNA: TGTGCCAGCAGGCAGACAGGGGATAACACCGGGGAGCTGTTTTTT.

The chain's CDR3 is CAIQWGASGELFF. The CDR3 DNA reads TGTGCCATCCAGTGGGGAGCATCCGGGGAGCTGTTTTTT. This chain joins TRBV28 and TRBJ2-2, with D perhaps TRBD2 (5 bases). Between the trimmed V and J ends, which lost 10 bases and 6 bases, there was a span of 15 bases. The CDR3 consists of 13 residues. Germline-derived CDR1 and CDR2 are MDHEN and SYDVKM. The complete variable domain, with remaining parts taken from reference TRBV28 and TRBJ2-2, reads DVKVTQSSRYLVKRTGEKVFLECVQDMDHENMFWYRQDPGLGLRLIYFSYDVKMKEKGDIPEGYSVSREKKERFSLILESASTNQTSMYLCAIQWGASGELFFGEGSRLTVL.

This chain connects TRBV4-3 to TRBJ2-3; 11 bases line up with TRBD1. The CDR3 spans 18 residues. Per the germline V gene, CDR1 is LGHNA and CDR2 is YSLEER. V was clipped by 2 bases and J by 3 bases; unmatched bases: 10. The CDR3 here is CASSQLYVGTGGTDTQYF. CDR3 bases: TGCGCCAGCAGCCAACTTTACGTCGGGACAGGGGGGACAGATACGCAGTATTTT.

This chain joins TRBV7-8 and TRBJ2-1; 10 bases map to TRBD2. Trimming removed 1 base from V and 3 bases from J; junction bases left unmatched: 6. From germline, CDR1 is SGHVS and CDR2 FQNEAQ. CDR3 size: 17 residues. CDR3 bases: TGTGCCAGCAGCTTAGGGCTAGCGGGGGCCTACTACAATGAGCAGTTCTTC. It is translated as CASSLGLAGAYYNEQFF.

V usage is TRBV6-1 and J usage is TRBJ1-5; 12 bases map to TRBD1. The junction had 2 bases not matched to a gene; V was cut back by 8 bases and J by 6 bases. From germline, CDR1 is MNHNS and CDR2 SASEGT. CDR3 length: 13 amino acids. The CDR3 here is CASGTGGFQPQHF. DNA of the CDR3: TGTGCCAGCGGGACAGGGGGCTTTCAGCCCCAGCATTTT.

As for this clone: A read error may account for a junction end that differs from germline. The chain recombines TRBV7-2 with TRBJ2-3, with 7 bases fitting TRBD2. The CDR3 extends over 13 amino acids. Germline lookup yields CDR1 SGHTA and CDR2 FQGNSA. The CDR3 DNA follows: TGTGCCAGCAGCTTAGGGGAGCCAGCGGGGCCCAGATTT. This sequence encodes CASSLGEPAGPRF. The whole variable domain, remainder taken from reference TRBV7-2 and TRBJ2-3, is GAGVSQSPSNKVTEKGKDVELRCDPISGHTALYWYRQSLGQGLEFLIYFQGNSAPDKSGLPSDRFSAERTGGSVSTLTIQRTQQEDSAVYLCASSLGEPAGPRFGPGTRLTVL.

This chain joins TRBV7-2 and TRBJ1-2; D remains unclear. The CDR3 consists of 15 residues. Germline values: CDR1 SGHTA, CDR2 FQGNSA. V lost 5 bases, J lost 8 bases, and 21 bases lay in between. The CDR3 DNA is TGTGCCAGCAGCCAAGGGATAGGGCCATCGTGGGGCTACACCTTC. Translated, it gives CASSQGIGPSWGYTF. The entire variable domain, with the rest obtained from reference TRBV7-2 and TRBJ1-2, is as follows: GAGVSQSPSNKVTEKGKDVELRCDPISGHTALYWYRQSLGQGLEFLIYFQGNSAPDKSGLPSDRFSAERTGGSVSTLTIQRTQQEDSAVYLCASSQGIGPSWGYTFGSGTRLTVV.

A single count supports this clone. The chain joins TRBV5-1 to TRBJ1-1; the match to TRBD1 covers 8 bases. In germline, CDR1 is SGHRS, CDR2 YFSETQ. V gave up 0 bases and J gave up 1 base; unmatched junction bases: 2. The CDR3 length is 15 residues. The CDR3, as DNA: TGCGCCAGCAGCTTGGGACAGGGGCAGAACACTGAAGCTTTCTTT. This codes for CASSLGQGQNTEAFF.

In its sample, this clone was seen once. V gene TRBV7-8 combines with J gene TRBJ2-7; 7 bases fit TRBD2. The CDR3 contains 15 residues. V trimming: 5 bases; J trimming: 3 bases; junction bases outside the gene matches: 10. Germline V lookup: CDR1 SGHVS, CDR2 FQNEAQ. In DNA form, the CDR3 reads TGTGCCAGCAGCCTTGGGCTAGCGGAGAACTACGAGCAGTACTTC. This sequence encodes CASSLGLAENYEQYF. The full variable domain, with the rest looked up from reference TRBV7-8 and TRBJ2-7, is GAGVSQSPRYKVAKRGQDVALRCDPISGHVSLFWYQQALGQGPEFLTYFQNEAQLDKSGLPSDRFFAERPEGSVSTLKIQRTQQEDSAVYLCASSLGLAENYEQYFGPGTRLTVT.

The chain couples TRBV6-1 to TRBJ1-2, with 10 bases aligning to TRBD1. The germline V gene encodes CDR1 MNHNS and CDR2 SASEGT. J was trimmed by 7 bases and V by 6 bases; bases with no gene match: 5. CDR3 length equals 13 residues. In nucleotides, the CDR3 is TGTGCCAGCAGGCGACAGGGGGCCGTTGGCTACACCTTC. It codes for CASRRQGAVGYTF.

The chain recombines TRBV4-3 with TRBJ1-2; 12 bases are a match to TRBD1. The CDR3 runs 18 residues. Germline V gives CDR1 LGHNA, CDR2 YSLEER. Unmatched junction bases numbered 5, after V lost 0 bases and J lost 0 bases. The CDR3 sequence: CASSQDPGTGGTNYGYTF. CDR3 coding DNA: TGCGCCAGCAGCCAAGATCCCGGGACAGGGGGCACTAACTATGGCTACACCTTC.

J is TRBJ1-1 and V is TRBV10-3, with D possibly TRBD1 on 6 matching bases. Per the germline V gene, CDR1 is ENHRY and CDR2 is SYGVKD. This CDR3 has 15 residues. Trimming shortened V by 5 bases and J by 1 base, and 14 bases separated the two germline ends. CDR3 region: CAISPTQGENTEAFF. The CDR3 coding sequence is TGTGCCATCAGTCCCACACAGGGCGAGAACACTGAAGCTTTCTTT.

The CDR3 here is CASSKVNRVIYGYTF. In nucleotides, the CDR3 is TGTGCCAGCAGCAAGGTAAACAGGGTGATCTATGGCTACACCTTC. The chain uses TRBV21-1 and TRBJ1-2; the DNA was not used to check the table's D call, TRBD1. TRBV21-1 is a pseudogene segment. The CDR3 has 15 residues.

V and J are TRBV15 and TRBJ1-1; TRBD1 might be the D (5 bases). The germline V gene encodes CDR1 LNHNV and CDR2 YYDKDF (reference sequence). The CDR3 is made up of 17 amino acids. Trimming took 0 bases from V and 4 from J, leaving 18 bases between them. CDR3 in amino acids: CATSRDRGVWGSTEAFF. The CDR3 coding sequence is TGTGCCACCAGCAGAGATCGAGGAGTGTGGGGGAGCACTGAAGCTTTCTTT.

The chain joins TRBV7-3 to TRBJ2-2; D may be TRBD1 (6 bases). The CDR3 length is 15 residues. The V gene's germline CDR1 is SGHTA and CDR2 FQGTGA. The V and J ends lost 4 bases and 0 bases respectively, with 9 bases between them. The CDR3 DNA follows: TGTGCCAGCAGCTCAAGGGACACGAACACCGGGGAGCTGTTTTTT. Protein product: CASSSRDTNTGELFF.

This rearrangement joins TRBV7-6 to TRBJ2-3; D remains ambiguous. The CDR3 runs 14 residues. Trimming took 0 bases from V and 0 from J, leaving 4 bases between them. Per the germline V gene, CDR1 is SGHVS and CDR2 is FNYEAQ. CDR3: CASSLALSTDTQYF. CDR3 in DNA: TGTGCCAGCAGCTTAGCGCTTAGCACAGATACGCAGTATTTT.

J is TRBJ2-7 and V is TRBV20-1; D not resolved. Germline values: CDR1 DFQATT, CDR2 SNEGSKA (reference sequence). Trimming shortened V by 3 bases and J by 1 base, and 4 bases separated the two germline ends. This CDR3 comprises 11 residues. The CDR3 coding sequence is TGCAGTGCTAGGGGGTCCTACGAGCAGTACTTC. This sequence encodes CSARGSYEQYF.

The chain recombines TRBV27 with TRBJ2-7; a possible D gene is TRBD1 (6 bases). From germline, CDR1 is MNHEY and CDR2 SMNVEV (reference sequence). CDR3 length: 14 residues. V lost 4 bases, J lost 4 bases, and 14 bases lay in between. The CDR3 DNA reads as TGTGCCAGCAGTTCCTACAGGGTAGGATACGAGCAGTACTTC. This translates into CASSSYRVGYEQYF.

The table lists this clone with a count of one. At one end the junction does not follow the germline gene, possibly because of a read error. The chain couples TRBV7-7 to TRBJ2-7; D gene ambiguous. The CDR3 is 13 residues long. Germline CDR1 reads SSHAT; CDR2 reads FNYEAQ (reference sequence). CDR3 protein: CASSAGFSYEQYF. The CDR3 DNA reads TGTGCTAGCAGCGCCGGGTTCTCCTACGAGCAGTACTTC.

The chain carries TRBV5-4 and TRBJ1-2; D is perhaps TRBD1 (6 bases). Germline V gene lookup returns CDR1 SGHNT and CDR2 YYREEE (reference sequence). The CDR3 consists of 13 residues. Trimming took 1 base from V and 3 from J, leaving 7 bases between them. The chain's CDR3 is CASSLPGDYGYTF. The CDR3 DNA follows: TGTGCCAGCAGCTTGCCAGGGGACTATGGCTACACCTTC.

The V and J genes are TRBV10-1 and TRBJ2-1; tentatively, D is TRBD1 or TRBD2 (5 bases each). This CDR3 is built from 16 residues. V gave up 0 bases and J gave up 10 bases, with 19 bases separating them. In germline, CDR1 is WNHNN, CDR2 SYGVQD (reference sequence). The CDR3 loop is CASSESWGTTSLEQFF. The CDR3 bases are TGCGCCAGCAGTGAGTCTTGGGGGACCACCTCACTCGAGCAGTTCTTC.

This chain uses TRBV9 with TRBJ2-7; tentatively, D is TRBD1 (6 bases). This CDR3 is built from 15 residues. Germline-derived CDR1 and CDR2 are SGDLS and YYNGEE. The ends were cut back, 4 bases at V and 7 bases at J, with 21 bases in the middle. The CDR3 region is CASSLSDRSRVEQYF. CDR3 nucleotide sequence: TGTGCCAGCAGCCTCTCAGACAGGAGCCGCGTAGAGCAGTACTTC. The full variable domain, with the rest looked up from reference TRBV9 and TRBJ2-7, is DSGVTQTPKHLITATGQRVTLRCSPRSGDLSVYWYQQSLDQGLQFLIQYYNGEERAKGNILERFSAQQFPDLHSELNLSSLELGDSALYFCASSLSDRSRVEQYFGPGTRLTVT.

This clone came up once. The chain employs TRBV9 and TRBJ1-2; TRBD1 agrees at 8 bases. Germline V CDR1 and CDR2: SGDLS, YYNGEE. After removal of 0 bases from V and 5 bases from J, the junction contained 6 bases not matched to a gene. This CDR3 spans 15 amino acids. The CDR3 is CASSVGQGSLYGYTF. CDR3 DNA sequence: TGTGCCAGCAGCGTAGGACAGGGGTCTCTATATGGCTACACCTTC.

This clone appeared a few times. The CDR3 nucleotides are TGCGCCAGCAGCTTGGCCGGGGCCCGGCGAGGAAACACCATATATTTT. Translation gives CASSLAGARRGNTIYF. The chain couples TRBV5-1 to TRBJ1-3, with D possibly matching TRBD1 (5 bases). V was shortened by 0 bases and J by 4 bases, with 14 bases between the two germline ends. Germline-derived CDR1 and CDR2 are SGHRS and YFSETQ. The CDR3 is 16 amino acids.

The chain's CDR3 is CASSFGPDTQYF. The CDR3 nucleotides read TGTGCCAGCAGTTTTGGGCCAGATACGCAGTATTTT. The chain couples TRBV28 to TRBJ2-3, with D hard to call. The CDR3 consists of 12 residues. The ends were cut back, 3 bases at V and 4 bases at J, with 5 bases in the middle. Germline V gene lookup returns CDR1 MDHEN and CDR2 SYDVKM.

The V gene is TRBV27, the J gene TRBJ1-5; D call uncertain. CDR1 MNHEY and CDR2 SMNVEV come from the germline V gene (reference sequence). V lost 2 bases, J lost 0 bases, and 5 bases lay in between. The CDR3 has 14 residues. CDR3 residues: CASSLGGSNQPQHF. The CDR3 bases are TGTGCCAGCAGTTTAGGAGGTAGCAATCAGCCCCAGCATTTT.